These 9 T cell receptor beta chains were sequenced from one sample in a study of neurological immune-mediated disorders. The time point was: longitudinal time-point 3. In TCRdb, the 5' RACE reads were re-called with MiXCR into one record per CDR3 protein. The sample records about 99,000 distinct CDR3 sequences, roughly a tenth being singletons. Sequencing was done on a sample of PBMCs. Receptors were obtained from a female donor with HTLV-1-associated myelopathy (HAM/TSP).

This clonotype was seen many times. The chain recombines TRBV5-1 with TRBJ2-1, with 7 bases aligning to TRBD2. The CDR3 runs to 16 residues. Germline-derived CDR1 and CDR2 are SGHRS and YFSETQ. The V segment lost 1 base and the J segment 7 bases; nucleotides outside the gene matches: 11. CDR3 loop: CASSLPRGEVLNEQFF. The CDR3 DNA reads as TGCGCCAGCAGCTTGCCACGGGGGGAGGTTTTAAATGAGCAGTTCTTC.

The chain carries TRBV28 and TRBJ2-7; D might be TRBD1 (6 bases). V was cut by 6 bases and J by 2 bases, with 11 bases left in between. The germline V gene has CDR1 MDHEN and CDR2 SYDVKM. The CDR3 sequence is 13 residues long. This CDR3 is CASRPGQTYEQYF. As DNA, the CDR3 is TGTGCCAGCAGACCAGGACAGACCTACGAGCAGTACTTC.

This clonotype was seen many times. V is TRBV29-1 and J is TRBJ2-5; 9 nucleotides agree with TRBD1. Germline trimming cut 1 base from V and 4 bases from J; bases unmatched to any gene: 4. This CDR3 region has 14 residues. Germline-derived CDR1 and CDR2 are SQVTM and ANQGSEA. CDR3 nucleotides: TGCAGCGTTGAAGGGGACAGGGTGGCAGAGACCCAGTACTTC. As protein: CSVEGDRVAETQYF. The full variable domain, its missing parts supplied by reference TRBV29-1 and TRBJ2-5, is SAVISQKPSRDICQRGTSLTIQCQVDSQVTMMFWYRQQPGQSLTLIATANQGSEATYESGFVIDKFPISRPNLTFSTLTVSNMSPEDSSIYLCSVEGDRVAETQYFGPGTRLLVL.

This clonotype was recorded a few times. The chain is built from TRBV12-3 or TRBV12-4 and TRBJ2-1; D possibly corresponds to TRBD2 (7 bases). V shed 3 bases and J shed 8 bases, with 14 bases lying between them. The CDR3 runs 14 residues. CDR3: CASSLEQGRDEQFF. In DNA form, the CDR3 reads TGTGCCAGCAGTTTGGAGCAGGGGAGGGATGAGCAGTTCTTC.

This clonotype was seen at least ten times. The rearrangement joins TRBV28 to TRBJ1-2; D ambiguous. Germline assignment: CDR1 MDHEN and CDR2 SYDVKM. With 2 bases removed from V and 7 bases from J, the gap between germline ends came to 20 bases. The CDR3 is 16 residues long. The chain's CDR3 is CASSLISYSPERGYTF. DNA for the CDR3: TGTGCCAGCAGTTTAATTTCGTACTCCCCGGAACGTGGCTACACCTTC.

This clonotype was counted at least ten times. This chain joins TRBV7-2 and TRBJ1-4, with a tentative D call TRBD1 (5 bases). Germline loops: CDR1 SGHTA, CDR2 FQGNSA. The CDR3 consists of 15 residues. V was pared by 4 bases and J by 6 bases, with 15 bases between. CDR3 in DNA: TGTGCCAGCAGCTCGGGACCCCTGGGCTATGAAAAACTGTTTTTT. Translated, it gives CASSSGPLGYEKLFF.

A note on this clonotype: Just one base apart from a much larger clone, this may be a read error. The rearrangement links TRBV5-1 to TRBJ2-6, with 9 bases lining up with TRBD2. Per germline, CDR1 SGHRS and CDR2 YFSETQ. CDR3 size: 16 residues. The CDR3 nucleotides are TGCGACAGCAGCGGGAGGACAGGATCTGGGGCCAACGTCCTGACTTTC. Protein sequence: CDSSGRTGSGANVLTF.

The sample holds many counts of this clonotype. The rearrangement uses TRBV5-6 and TRBJ1-5; 8 bases agree with TRBD1. The germline V gene encodes CDR1 SGHDT and CDR2 YYEEEE. Trimming took 4 bases from V and 2 from J; bases not matched to a gene: 14. The CDR3 loop spans 18 amino acids. As DNA, the CDR3 is TGTGCCAGCAGCCCTAACTGGGGCAGGGGGCGAGGCAATCAGCCCCAGCATTTT. It encodes CASSPNWGRGRGNQPQHF.

The rearrangement links TRBV29-1 to TRBJ1-1; 8 nucleotides agree with TRBD1. This CDR3 is 13 amino acids long. The J segment lost 0 bases and the V segment lost 7 bases, leaving 4 bases of the junction unmatched. Germline-derived CDR1 and CDR2 are SQVTM and ANQGSEA. The CDR3 sequence is CSGRQGMNTEAFF. The CDR3 coding sequence is TGCAGCGGCCGACAGGGGATGAACACTGAAGCTTTCTTT.